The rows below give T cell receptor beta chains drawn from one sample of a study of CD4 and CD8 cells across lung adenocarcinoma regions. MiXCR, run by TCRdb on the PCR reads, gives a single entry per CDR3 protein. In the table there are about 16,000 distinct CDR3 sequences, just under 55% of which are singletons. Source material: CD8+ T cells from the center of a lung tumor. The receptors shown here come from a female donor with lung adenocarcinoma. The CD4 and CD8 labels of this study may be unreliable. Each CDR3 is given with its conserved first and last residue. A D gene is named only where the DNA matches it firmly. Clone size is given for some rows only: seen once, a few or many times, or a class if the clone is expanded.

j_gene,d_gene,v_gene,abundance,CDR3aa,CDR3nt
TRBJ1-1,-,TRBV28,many,CASSFGAAPGSTEAFF,TGTGCCAGCAGTTTCGGGGCAGCACCAGGGAGCACTGAAGCTTTCTTT
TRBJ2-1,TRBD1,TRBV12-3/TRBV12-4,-,CASRSGTGGYNEQFF,TGTGCCAGCAGGTCGGGGACAGGGGGCTACAATGAGCAGTTCTTC
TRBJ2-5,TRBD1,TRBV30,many,CAWSPGQYQETQYF,TGTGCCTGGAGCCCGGGACAGTACCAAGAGACCCAGTACTTC
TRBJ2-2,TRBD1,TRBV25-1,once,CASSANRDRNTGAQFF,TGTGCCAGCAGTGCCAACCGGGACAGGAACACCGGTGCGCAGTTTTTT
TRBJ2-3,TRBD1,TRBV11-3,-,CASSPGTVSTDTQYF,TGTGCCAGCAGCCCGGGGACAGTATCCACAGATACGCAGTATTTT
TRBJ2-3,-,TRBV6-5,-,CASIKTTSTDTQYF,TGTGCCAGCATTAAGACGACTAGCACAGATACGCAGTATTTT
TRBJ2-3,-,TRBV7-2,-,CASRLGGGGDKETQYF,TGTGCCAGCAGGCTAGGGGGGGGCGGGGACAAAGAGACCCAGTATTTT
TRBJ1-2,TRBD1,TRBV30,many,CAWSMLKTGPNTF,TGTGCCTGGAGCATGTTAAAGACAGGGCCGAACACCTTC
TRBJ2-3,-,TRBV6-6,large,CASSYAEGATDTQYF,TGTGCCAGCAGTTACGCGGAAGGGGCCACAGATACGCAGTATTTT
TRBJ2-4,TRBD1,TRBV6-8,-,CASRARGQPAKNTQYF,TGTGCGAGCCGCGCCAGGGGGCAGCCAGCCAAAAACACTCAGTACTTC
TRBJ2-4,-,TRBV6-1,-,CARLGGRGRDIQYF,TGTGCGAGGCTCGGAGGCCGGGGGCGGGACATTCAGTACTTC
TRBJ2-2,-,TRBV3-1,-,CASSQDRARGELFF,TGTGCCAGCAGCCAAGACCGGGCGCGCGGGGAGCTGTTTTTT
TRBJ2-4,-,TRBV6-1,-,CASSMGETDIQYF,TGTGCCAGCAGCATGGGGGAGACAGATATTCAGTACTTT
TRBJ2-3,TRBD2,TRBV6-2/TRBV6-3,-,CASSPGLAGTDTQYF,TGTGCCAGCAGCCCAGGGCTAGCGGGCACAGATACGCAGTATTTT
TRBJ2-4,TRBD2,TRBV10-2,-,CAAGTGAKNIQYF,TGCGCAGCGGGGACGGGGGCCAAAAACATTCAGTACTTC
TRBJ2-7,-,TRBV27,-,CASSFKGGGPYEQYF,TGTGCCAGCAGTTTTAAGGGGGGGGGACCCTACGAGCAGTACTTC
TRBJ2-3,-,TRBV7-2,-,CAARTSSTDTQYF,TGTGCCGCTCGCACTTCTAGCACAGATACGCAGTATTTT
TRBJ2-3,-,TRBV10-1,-,CAGGPGAGAPDTQYF,TGCGCCGGGGGCCCCGGGGCCGGGGCCCCAGATACGCAGTATTTC
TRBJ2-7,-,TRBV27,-,CAGSGGGVPDTQYF,TGTGCCGGCAGTGGGGGCGGGGTCCCAGATACGCAGTACTTC
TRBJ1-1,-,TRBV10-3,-,CATKAEAFF,TGTGCCACCAAAGCTGAAGCTTTCTTT
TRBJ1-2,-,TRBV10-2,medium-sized,CASSELSGNPYGYTF,TGCGCCAGCAGTGAGCTATCGGGGAACCCCTATGGCTACACCTTC
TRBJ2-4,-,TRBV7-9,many,CASSLAGADIQYF,TGTGCCAGCAGCTTAGCTGGGGCGGACATTCAGTACTTC
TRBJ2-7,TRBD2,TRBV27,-,CASSSLAGYEQYF,TGTGCCAGCAGTAGTCTAGCGGGCTACGAGCAGTACTTC
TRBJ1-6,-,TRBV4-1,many,CASSPRLAGGNSPLHF,TGCGCCAGCAGCCCAAGGCTGGCAGGAGGGAATTCACCCCTCCACTTT
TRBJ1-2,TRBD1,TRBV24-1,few,CATSDLGQGGYYGYTF,TGTGCCACCAGTGATTTGGGTCAGGGGGGTTACTATGGCTACACCTTC
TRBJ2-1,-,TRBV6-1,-,CAGRGGPGKETQYF,TGTGCGGGCCGCGGGGGCCCGGGCAAAGAGACCCAGTATTTC
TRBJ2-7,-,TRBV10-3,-,CAIGGNGGRGPDTQYF,TGTGCCATCGGGGGGAACGGGGGCCGTGGGCCGGATACGCAGTACTTC
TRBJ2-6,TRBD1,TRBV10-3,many,CAISEPGQGGGANVLTF,TGTGCCATCAGTGAGCCAGGACAGGGCGGTGGGGCCAACGTCCTGACTTTC
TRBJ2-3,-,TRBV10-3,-,CACRVTGQSTTDTQYF,TGTGCGTGCCGCGTTACCGGGCAGTCAACCACAGATACTCAGTACTTT
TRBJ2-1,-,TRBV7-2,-,CASSLDPGYNEQFF,TGTGCCAGCAGCTTAGATCCAGGGTACAATGAGCAGTTCTTC
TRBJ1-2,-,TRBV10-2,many,CASNNDEGYGYTF,TGCGCCAGCAATAATGACGAGGGCTATGGCTACACCTTC